Detailed here is one TCR beta chain. This record comes from a study of cytomegalovirus exposure and HLA in healthy donors. CDR1 and CDR2 from the germline V gene are MNHEY and SVGAGI. The V end was cut by 6 bases, the J end by 3 bases, with 15 bases between. This CDR3 contains 15 residues. The data were produced by immunoSEQ multiplex PCR, yet TCRdb's version contains in-frame clones alone and is incomplete. In the table there are about 150,000 clones, approximately 94% of which are singletons. What was sequenced was PBMCs. This sequence was found in a man aged 18 to 30 in good health and CMV-seropositive. This chain uses TRBV6-5 with TRBJ2-1; weak D call: TRBD1 (6 bases). The DNA for the CDR3 is TGTGCCAGCAGCAAAGACAGGCCCTACTACAATGAGCAGTTCTTC. It translates to CASSKDRPYYNEQFF.